Listed here are 14 T cell receptor beta chains from one sample, sequenced in a study of CD8+CD57+ T cells in acquired aplastic anemia (dated by TCRdb to the late 2010s). The sequencer was an Illumina HiSeq 2000. TCR beta VDJ combination and CDR3 sequence profiling used genomic DNA as the template. TCRdb ran its own pipeline on the public reads, namely fastp trimming at Q25 and MiXCR clone calling, and kept in-frame beta chains. Merged by CDR3 protein, the rows form single entries marked with the most common genes and DNA. Across this sample there are 60,000 or so distinct CDR3 sequences, with 50% to 70% seen only once. The ten most abundant clones make up 2% to 3% of the sample. Sequencing was carried out using sorted CD4+, CD8+, or CD8+CD57+ T cells (not recorded which) from PBMCs. These receptors originate from a human donor in good health, serving as a control.

The chain combines TRBV30 with TRBJ2-2, with TRBD2 matching 8 bases. Germline CDR1 and CDR2: GTSNPN and SVGIG (reference sequence). The CDR3 contains 16 residues. Trimming took 0 bases from V and 1 from J; bases not matched to a gene: 4. Written as DNA, the CDR3 is TGTGCCTGGAGTGTACAGCGGGAGAGGAACACCGGGGAGCTGTTTTTT. Protein product: CAWSVQRERNTGELFF.

CDR3 sequence reads: CASSTTDRYGYTF. The DNA for the CDR3 is TGTGCCAGTAGTACGACGGACAGGTATGGCTACACCTTC. This sequence joins TRBV19 and TRBJ1-2; TRBD1 matches at 7 bases. Germline V gene data show CDR1 as LNHDA and CDR2 as SQIVND (reference sequence). The CDR3 runs to 13 residues. V dropped 4 bases and J dropped 5; count of bases not matched to a gene: 4.

This clonotype appeared once. The V call is TRBV20-1, the J call TRBJ2-2, with 10 bases that match TRBD2. Per germline, CDR1 DFQATT and CDR2 SNEGSKA (reference sequence). The CDR3 sequence is 14 residues long. The CDR3 bases are TGCAGCTCGACTAGCGGGTTCGGCACCGGGGAGCTGTTTTTT. Residues: CSSTSGFGTGELFF.

This clonotype was found many times. The chain combines TRBV19 with TRBJ2-3, with a possible D match to TRBD2 (6 bases). Between the trimmed V and J ends, which lost 5 bases and 0 bases, there was a span of 12 bases. In germline, CDR1 is LNHDA, CDR2 SQIVND (reference sequence). The length of the CDR3 is 15 residues. The DNA for the CDR3 is TGTGCCAGTAGTTGGGCCGGAGGGAGCACAGATACGCAGTATTTT. As protein: CASSWAGGSTDTQYF. Full variable domain (outside the CDR3, taken from reference TRBV19 and TRBJ2-3): DGGITQSPKYLFRKEGQNVTLSCEQNLNHDAMYWYRQDPGQGLRLIYYSQIVNDFQKGDIAEGYSVSREKKESFPLTVTSAQKNPTAFYLCASSWAGGSTDTQYFGPGTRLTVL.

Ten or more counts support this clonotype. The chain links TRBV5-4 to TRBJ2-1; 9 bases are a match to TRBD1. There are 16 residues in the CDR3. The germline CDR1 and CDR2 sequences are SGHNT and YYREEE (reference sequence). Unmatched junction bases numbered 10, after V lost 3 bases and J lost 6 bases. CDR3 in DNA: TGTGCCAGCAGCTCGGAACCGGGACAGGGTATCAATGAGCAGTTCTTC. Amino acid sequence: CASSSEPGQGINEQFF.

The V call is TRBV5-8, the J call TRBJ2-1, with 14 bases fitting TRBD2. CDR1 and CDR2 (germline): SGHTS, YDEGEE. Germline trimming cut 5 bases from V and 10 bases from J; bases unmatched to any gene: 5. The CDR3 runs to 14 residues. The CDR3 region has the DNA TGTGCCAGCAGGGAGGGACTAGCGGGAGAGGAGCAGTTCTTC. The encoded protein is CASREGLAGEEQFF.

In this sample, this clonotype turned up many times. One end of the junction does not line up with germline, which may come from a read error. The genes are TRBV2 and TRBJ2-2, with a tentative D call TRBD2 (5 bases). Germline CDR1 reads SNHLY; CDR2 reads FYNNEI. The CDR3 loop spans 15 amino acids. The CDR3: CASREGSGKTGELFF. Here the CDR3 DNA reads TGTGCCAGCAGGGAAGGGAGCGGTAAAACCGGGGAGCTGTTTTTT.

This clonotype occurred once. The chain is built from TRBV10-2 and TRBJ2-1; no definite D call. CDR1 and CDR2 (germline): WSHSY, SAAADI. The CDR3 length is 14 residues. V gave up 3 bases and J gave up 3 bases, with 9 bases separating them. The CDR3 is CASSESPRYNEQFF. The CDR3 DNA is TGCGCCAGCAGTGAATCCCCCCGCTACAATGAGCAGTTCTTC.

This clonotype was counted ten times or more. V gene TRBV20-1 combines with J gene TRBJ1-5; D might be TRBD1 (5 bases). The CDR3 sequence is 18 residues long. In germline, CDR1 is DFQATT, CDR2 SNEGSKA (reference sequence). V gave up 2 bases and J gave up 2 bases, with 22 bases separating them. The CDR3 region is CSARNPQGESRGNQPQHF. In DNA, the CDR3 is TGCAGTGCTAGAAACCCGCAGGGAGAGAGCCGGGGCAATCAGCCCCAGCATTTT.

This clonotype was seen repeatedly, ten times or more. The rearrangement links TRBV27 to TRBJ1-5, with 8 bases aligning to TRBD1. Germline assignment: CDR1 MNHEY and CDR2 SMNVEV (reference sequence). The CDR3 runs to 14 residues. Trimming at V came to 5 bases and at J to 4 bases, leaving 4 bases not matched to a gene. CDR3 region: CASSPYRGNQPQHF. The CDR3 bases are TGTGCCAGCAGTCCCTACAGGGGGAATCAGCCCCAGCATTTT.

V gene TRBV10-2 combines with J gene TRBJ2-5; 8 bases fit TRBD2. The CDR3 is made up of 15 amino acids. Germline V CDR1 and CDR2: WSHSY, SAAADI. J was trimmed by 2 bases and V by 4 bases; bases with no gene match: 6. CDR3 protein: CASSAVSGTQETQYF. DNA of the CDR3: TGCGCCAGCAGTGCTGTTAGCGGGACACAAGAGACCCAGTACTTC.

This clonotype was seen ten or more times. This sequence joins TRBV28 and TRBJ2-5; D remains ambiguous. Germline values: CDR1 MDHEN, CDR2 SYDVKM. The CDR3 runs 14 residues. V lost 3 bases to trimming and J lost 6 bases, with 14 bases between them. CDR3 DNA: TGTGCCAGCAGTTTCGAAGGCAGGACGAAGACCCAGTACTTC. Encoded protein: CASSFEGRTKTQYF.

This clonotype occurred a few times. The CDR3 reads CASSRGDYNEQYF. For the CDR3, the DNA is TGTGCCAGTAGTAGGGGGGACTACAATGAGCAGTATTTT. The chain joins TRBV19 to TRBJ2-3; 7 bases match TRBD2. From germline, CDR1 is LNHDA and CDR2 SQIVND (reference sequence). V lost 4 bases, J lost 11 bases, and 9 bases stayed unmatched. CDR3 size: 13 residues.

The chain carries TRBV5-4 and TRBJ2-7, with TRBD2 identical over 9 bases. Germline trimming cut 4 bases from V and 6 bases from J; bases unmatched to any gene: 11. This CDR3 is built from 15 residues. Germline loops: CDR1 SGHNT, CDR2 YYREEE (reference sequence). This CDR3 reads CASSIGTSSRSEQYF. For the CDR3, the DNA is TGTGCCAGCAGCATCGGGACTAGCTCCCGTTCCGAGCAGTACTTC.